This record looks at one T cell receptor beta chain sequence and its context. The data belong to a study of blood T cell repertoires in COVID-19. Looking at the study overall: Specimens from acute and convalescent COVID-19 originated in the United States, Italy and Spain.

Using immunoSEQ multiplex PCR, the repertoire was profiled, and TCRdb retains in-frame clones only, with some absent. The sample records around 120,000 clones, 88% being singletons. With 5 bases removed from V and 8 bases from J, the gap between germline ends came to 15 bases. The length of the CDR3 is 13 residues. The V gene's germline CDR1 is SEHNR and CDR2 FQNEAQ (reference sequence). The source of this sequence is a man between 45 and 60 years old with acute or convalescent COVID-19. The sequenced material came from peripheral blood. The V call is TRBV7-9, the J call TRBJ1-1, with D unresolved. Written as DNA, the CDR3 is TGTGCCAGCAGCCCCGTCCGACGGGTAGAAGCTTTCTTT. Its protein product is CASSPVRRVEAFF.